Described below is a single T cell receptor (beta chain) sequence and its context. The CDR3 is 14 residues long. Preparation of TRB cDNA libraries relied on 5' RACE carrying UMI labels. After re-calling the 5' RACE reads, TCRdb lists one entry per CDR3 protein, DNA absent. This sample contains 100,000 to 150,000 distinct CDR3 sequences. The sample belongs to a study of CXCR3-negative and CXCR3-positive naive CD8 T cells. The receptor was isolated from a human donor in good health. Some clones in this sample may be carry-over from other donors' samples. The chain recombines TRBV12-3 or TRBV12-4 with TRBJ2-5; the TCRdb D gene call, TRBD1, has no DNA to confirm it. Sequencing was done on a sample of naive CXCR3- CD8+ T cells from blood. Subset of the sample: CD45RO-CCR7+CD27+CD95- naive CD8+ T cells lacking CXCR3 (TNR3-). CDR3: CASSPLTAQETQYF.